The next 4 T cell receptor beta chains were all read from a single sample in a study of chemoradiotherapy in HPV16-positive cancers. This table comes from immunoSEQ multiplex PCR, and its TCRdb copy is limited to in-frame clones, with some not included. The repertoire holds about 66,000 clones, around nine tenths seen once, with 4% to 5% in the top ten. Sequences were derived from blood, sampled from a patient who underwent chemoradiotherapy. These receptor sequences come from a human donor with HPV-associated anogenital cancer.

The rearrangement uses TRBV5-6 and TRBJ2-1, with D perhaps TRBD1 or TRBD2 (6 bases each). This CDR3 comprises 15 residues. CDR1 and CDR2 from the germline V gene are SGHDT and YYEEEE. V was shortened by 2 bases and J by 1 base, with 10 bases between the two germline ends. The CDR3 spells CASSFRGPSYNEQFF. CDR3 nucleotide sequence: TGTGCCAGCAGCTTTCGGGGGCCTTCCTACAATGAGCAGTTCTTC. Full variable domain (outside the CDR3, taken from reference TRBV5-6 and TRBJ2-1): DAGVTQSPTHLIKTRGQQVTLRCSPKSGHDTVSWYQQALGQGPQFIFQYYEEEERQRGNFPDRFSGHQFPNYSSELNVNALLLGDSALYLCASSFRGPSYNEQFFGPGTRLTVL.

V gene TRBV23-1 combines with J gene TRBJ1-1, with D possibly matching TRBD1 (6 bases). TRBV23-1 is designated an ORF whose function remains uncertain. This CDR3 spans 15 amino acids. V was pared by 2 bases and J by 2 bases, with 12 bases between. The CDR3 DNA sequence: TGCGCCAGCAGTCAACCCGGACAGTTAAACACTGAAGCTTTCTTT. As protein: CASSQPGQLNTEAFF.

The J gene is TRBJ2-3, the V gene TRBV7-3; TRBD2 agrees at 11 bases. J gave up 5 bases and V 5 bases, and 3 bases lay outside the gene matches. This CDR3 comprises 14 residues. The V gene's germline CDR1 is SGHTA and CDR2 FQGTGA. CDR3 nucleotide sequence: TGTGCCAGCAGCATGGGGACTAGCGGAGATACGCAGTATTTT. Translation: CASSMGTSGDTQYF. Complete variable domain (other parts from reference TRBV7-3 and TRBJ2-3): GAGVSQTPSNKVTEKGKYVELRCDPISGHTALYWYRQSLGQGPEFLIYFQGTGAADDSGLPNDRFFAVRPEGSVSTLKIQRTERGDSAVYLCASSMGTSGDTQYFGPGTRLTVL.

On this clone itself: Germline and junction disagree at one end, which may indicate a read error. The sample holds other DNA sequences that translate to the same CDR3. V gene TRBV5-6 combines with J gene TRBJ2-5, with 7 bases identical to TRBD2. Germline V gives CDR1 SGHDT, CDR2 YYEEEE. This CDR3 region has 16 residues. In DNA, the CDR3 is TGTGCCAGCAGCCCCCCCTTGCAGGGCGGGGGAGAGACTCAGTACTTC. It specifies CASSPPLQGGGETQYF.